This is a list of T cell receptor beta chains from one sample in a study of vaccination effects on CD4 cells after COVID-19. These receptors lack a known antigen. Assay: immunoSEQ multiplex PCR; the TCRdb copy retains only in-frame clones and omits some. Among around 30,000 clones listed, around 66% were seen once. Sequenced material: CD4+ T cells from PBMCs cultured with SARS-CoV-2 spike peptides, taken before COVID-19 vaccination. The source is a human donor who had a prior SARS-CoV-2 infection. The CDR3 runs from the conserved cysteine through the conserved F or W. A D gene is named only where the DNA matches it firmly. Clone size is shown for a subset of rows, as once, few, many or a class of expanded clone.

cdr3_nt cdr3_aa j_call clone_size v_call d_call
TGTGCCAGCAGCCCGGTCAATTCGGCGGGATCCTACGAGCAGTACTTC CASSPVNSAGSYEQYF TRBJ2-7 - TRBV28 -
TGTGCCAGCAGTCTAACAGGGGGCTCAGTTCATGAAAAACTGTTTTTT CASSLTGGSVHEKLFF TRBJ1-4 - TRBV7-9 TRBD1
TGTGCCAGCAGCTTAGAAGCTGATCTAGAGACCCAGTACTTC CASSLEADLETQYF TRBJ2-5 - TRBV11-3 -
TGTGCCAGCAGCTTAGGGGCAGGCAGCGAGACCCAGTACTTC CASSLGAGSETQYF TRBJ2-5 - TRBV7-3 -
TGTGCCACCAGTGATTTTTCAGATACGCAGTATTTT CATSDFSDTQYF TRBJ2-3 - TRBV24-1 -
TGTGCCAGCAGCAAATTAGAGGGGCCCCCGATCGGTACGCAGTATTTT CASSKLEGPPIGTQYF TRBJ2-3 few TRBV21-1 -
TGTGCCAGCAGCTTAGCAGGGTGGTTGGAGCAGTACTTC CASSLAGWLEQYF TRBJ2-7 - TRBV7-9 -
TGTGCCAGCAGCTTAGAAGACAGGGATAGCTATGGCTACACCTTC CASSLEDRDSYGYTF TRBJ1-2 once TRBV7-9 TRBD1
TGTGCCAGCAGCCCGACGCACAGGGAGGCTGAAGCTTTCTTT CASSPTHREAEAFF TRBJ1-1 - TRBV4-2 -
TGCAGCGGCAGACAGGGTGAAGAGACCCAGTACTTC CSGRQGEETQYF TRBJ2-5 - TRBV29-1 TRBD1
TGTGCCAGAAGCCTCCCCAAACCCGGGACCTCCACCTCTGGGGCCAACGTCCTGACTTTC CARSLPKPGTSTSGANVLTF TRBJ2-6 once TRBV5-3 -
TGTGCCAGCAGTTTATGGGGGACAGGGGGCGAGCAGTACTTC CASSLWGTGGEQYF TRBJ2-7 - TRBV27 TRBD1
TGTGCCACCAGTGATTCCCATACAGGGGGCCAAAACAATGAGCAGTTCTTC CATSDSHTGGQNNEQFF TRBJ2-1 few TRBV24-1 TRBD1
TGCGCCAGCAGCCCGGTGACTAGCGGAATCAATGAGCAGTTCTTC CASSPVTSGINEQFF TRBJ2-1 - TRBV5-1 TRBD2
TGTGCCAGCAGCTTGGGGACAGGGGGAAACACCATATATTTT CASSLGTGGNTIYF TRBJ1-3 - TRBV7-9 TRBD1
TGTGCCACCGGGGGAGAAAAGCCCCAGCATTTT CATGGEKPQHF TRBJ1-5 - TRBV12-3/TRBV12-4 -
TGCGCCAGCAGCTTGGAAGAGACCGGGCGGGGCACTGAAGCTTTCTTT CASSLEETGRGTEAFF TRBJ1-1 - TRBV5-1 -
TGTGCCAGCAGCTTCAGCGGGCAAGAGACCCAGTACTTC CASSFSGQETQYF TRBJ2-5 - TRBV7-2 -
TGCGCCAGCAGCTTGACCACACAGGGGGCGGCGGGGGCCAACGTCCTGACTTTC CASSLTTQGAAGANVLTF TRBJ2-6 - TRBV5-1 TRBD1
TGTGCCAGCAGCCAAACCGGGACGGCCGCCTCTGGGGCCAACGTCCTGACTTTC CASSQTGTAASGANVLTF TRBJ2-6 - TRBV2 -
TGTGCCAGGACCGACAGCCAGAACACCGGGGAGCTGTTTTTT CARTDSQNTGELFF TRBJ2-2 few TRBV9 -
TGTGCCAGCTCACCCGCCACAAATACGCAGTATTTT CASSPATNTQYF TRBJ2-3 - TRBV18 -
TGCGCCAGCAGCCAAGATATGGAGCGAAGGTCCTACGAGCAGTACTTC CASSQDMERRSYEQYF TRBJ2-7 - TRBV4-3 -
TGTGCCAGTAGTCCTCGCCCGGGACTAGCGGGAGTATATGAGCAGTTCTTC CASSPRPGLAGVYEQFF TRBJ2-1 - TRBV19 TRBD2
TGTGCCAGCAGCCCCCCACCGGGCACTGAAGCTTTCTTT CASSPPPGTEAFF TRBJ1-1 - TRBV7-3 -
TGTGCCAGCAGCCAGACTAGCGGGAGTGCCGGGGAGCTGTTTTTT CASSQTSGSAGELFF TRBJ2-2 few TRBV6-4 TRBD2
TGTGCCAGCAGTGAACAAGGGAAAGGTTACGAGCAGTACTTC CASSEQGKGYEQYF TRBJ2-7 - TRBV2 -
TGTGCCAGCAGTTTTCGGGGGTATAGTAATGAGCAGTTCTTC CASSFRGYSNEQFF TRBJ2-1 - TRBV27 -
TGTGCCACCAGCAGAGAACCCCGACTAGCGGGAAGGCTCACGCAGTATTTT CATSREPRLAGRLTQYF TRBJ2-3 - TRBV15 TRBD2
TGTGCCAGCTCACAAACATTGGTCGGACAGGGGGCGGACACCGGGGAGCTGTTTTTT CASSQTLVGQGADTGELFF TRBJ2-2 few TRBV18 TRBD1
TGTGCCAGCTCGCCCACCCAAACTCTGGGGACAGGGACATCTAACTATGGCTACACCTTC CASSPTQTLGTGTSNYGYTF TRBJ1-2 - TRBV18 TRBD1
TGTGCCAGCAGCTTAAACGGGGTCGTGGGGAATGAGCAGTTCTTC CASSLNGVVGNEQFF TRBJ2-1 - TRBV7-3 -
TGTGCCAGTAGCTCCCGGCTAGCGGTTCCAACCTACGAGCAGTACTTC CASSSRLAVPTYEQYF TRBJ2-7 - TRBV19 TRBD2
TGTGCCATCAGTGAGTCTGGGCGGGGACAGTCTCTACGAGAGCAGTACTTC CAISESGRGQSLREQYF TRBJ2-7 - TRBV10-3 -
TGCAGCGTTGAAGAACTAGCTGGACAATATGAGCAGTTCTTC CSVEELAGQYEQFF TRBJ2-1 - TRBV29-1 -
TGTGCCAGTAGTTTCGGGGACAGGGGAGGATCCACTGAAGCTTTCTTT CASSFGDRGGSTEAFF TRBJ1-1 - TRBV19 TRBD1
TGTGCCAGCAGCTTTGCGGGGGCATACAATGAGCAGTTCTTC CASSFAGAYNEQFF TRBJ2-1 - TRBV7-9 -
TGTGCCAGCCTCCATTGGGAGGGAAACACTGAAGCTTTCTTT CASLHWEGNTEAFF TRBJ1-1 few TRBV11-2 -
TGTGCCAGCAGCCCACAGTTGTATTCTAACTATGGCTACACCTTC CASSPQLYSNYGYTF TRBJ1-2 - TRBV5-6 -
TGTGCCAGCAGAACAGGGATGAACACTGAAGCTTTCTTT CASRTGMNTEAFF TRBJ1-1 - TRBV5-8 -
TGTGCCAGCAGCTTAATAGGGGTAGGGGGCGGTTACAATGAGCAGTTCTTC CASSLIGVGGGYNEQFF TRBJ2-1 - TRBV7-3 TRBD1
TGTGCCAGCAGTGAAACAGCCGCTAACTATGGCTACACCTTC CASSETAANYGYTF TRBJ1-2 - TRBV6-1 -
TGTGCCTGGGGACCGGGGGACAAATTCGAAAAACTGTTTTTT CAWGPGDKFEKLFF TRBJ1-4 - TRBV30 -
TGCGCCAGCAGCTCTCAGGGTAGCTACGAGCAGTACTTC CASSSQGSYEQYF TRBJ2-7 - TRBV5-1 -
TGTGCCAGCAGTGGAGCAGGGGGCGGCACTGAAGCTTTCTTT CASSGAGGGTEAFF TRBJ1-1 - TRBV6-1 TRBD1
TGTGCCAGCAGCGATCGGGACCGTGGGGCCAACGTCCTGACTTTC CASSDRDRGANVLTF TRBJ2-6 few TRBV7-6 -